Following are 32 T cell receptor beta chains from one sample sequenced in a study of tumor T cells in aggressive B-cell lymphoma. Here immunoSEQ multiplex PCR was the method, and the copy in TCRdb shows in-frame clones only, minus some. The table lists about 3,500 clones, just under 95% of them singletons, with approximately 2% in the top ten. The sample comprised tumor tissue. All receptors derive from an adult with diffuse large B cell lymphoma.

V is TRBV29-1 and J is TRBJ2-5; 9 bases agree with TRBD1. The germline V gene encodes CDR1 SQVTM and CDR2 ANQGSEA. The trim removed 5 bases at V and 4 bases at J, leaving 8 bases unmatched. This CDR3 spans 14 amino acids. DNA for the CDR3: TGCAGCGTTTCGATGACAGGGGGACGAGAGACCCAGTACTTC. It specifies CSVSMTGGRETQYF.

Written as DNA, the CDR3 is TGCGCCAGCAGCTTGGTGGCAGGGATGGACACTGAAGCTTTCTTT. Translation gives CASSLVAGMDTEAFF. The chain recombines TRBV5-1 with TRBJ1-1, with D possibly TRBD1 on 5 matching bases. This CDR3 has 15 amino acids. The germline V gene has CDR1 SGHRS and CDR2 YFSETQ. V was trimmed by 0 bases and J by 3 bases, leaving 12 bases between them.

Here the CDR3 reads CASTKTLAGGYNEQFF. In DNA, the CDR3 is TGTGCCAGCACCAAAACCCTAGCGGGAGGTTACAATGAGCAGTTCTTC. The J gene is TRBJ2-1, the V gene TRBV27, with 11 bases fitting TRBD2. The CDR3 is 16 residues long. Germline V lookup: CDR1 MNHEY, CDR2 SMNVEV (reference sequence). The junction had 9 bases not matched to a gene; V was cut back by 7 bases and J by 4 bases.

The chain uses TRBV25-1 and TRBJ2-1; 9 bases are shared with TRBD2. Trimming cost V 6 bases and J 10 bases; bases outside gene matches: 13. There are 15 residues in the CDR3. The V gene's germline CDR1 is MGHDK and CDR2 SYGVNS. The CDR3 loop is CASSPEGSGRWEQFF. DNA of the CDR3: TGTGCCAGCAGCCCCGAGGGGAGCGGGAGGTGGGAGCAGTTCTTC.

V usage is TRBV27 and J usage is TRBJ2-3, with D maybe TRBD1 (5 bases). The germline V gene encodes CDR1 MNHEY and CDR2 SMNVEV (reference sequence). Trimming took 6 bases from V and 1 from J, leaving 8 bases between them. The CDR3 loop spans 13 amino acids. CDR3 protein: CASRSTGTDTQYF. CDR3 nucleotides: TGTGCCAGCAGGTCGACAGGCACAGATACGCAGTATTTT.

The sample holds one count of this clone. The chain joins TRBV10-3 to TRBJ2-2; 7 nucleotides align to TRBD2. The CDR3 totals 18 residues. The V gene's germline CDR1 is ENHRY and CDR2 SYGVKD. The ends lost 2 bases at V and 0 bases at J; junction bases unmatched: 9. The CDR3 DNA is TGTGCCATCAGTGAGCCTATGCTAGCGGTCGCGAACACCGGGGAGCTGTTTTTT. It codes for CAISEPMLAVANTGELFF.

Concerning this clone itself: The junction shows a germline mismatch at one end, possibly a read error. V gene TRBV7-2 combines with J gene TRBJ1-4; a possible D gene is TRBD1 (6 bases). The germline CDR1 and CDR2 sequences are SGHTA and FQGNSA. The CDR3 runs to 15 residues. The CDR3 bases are TGTGCCAGCAGCCCCGCAGGGGCAGGTAATGAAAAATTGTTTTTT. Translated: CASSPAGAGNEKLFF.

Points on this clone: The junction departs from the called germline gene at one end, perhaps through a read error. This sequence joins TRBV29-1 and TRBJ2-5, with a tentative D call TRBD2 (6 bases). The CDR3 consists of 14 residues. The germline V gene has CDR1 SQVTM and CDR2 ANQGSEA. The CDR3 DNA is TGCAGCATTGAAGGGACGGGAGTGGGAGAGACCCAGTACTTC. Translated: CSIEGTGVGETQYF.

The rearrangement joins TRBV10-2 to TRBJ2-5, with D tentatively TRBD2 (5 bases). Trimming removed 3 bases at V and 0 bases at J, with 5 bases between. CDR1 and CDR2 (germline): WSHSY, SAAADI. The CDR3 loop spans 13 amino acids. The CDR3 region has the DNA TGCGCCAGCAGTGAAGCGGACCAAGAGACCCAGTACTTC. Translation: CASSEADQETQYF.

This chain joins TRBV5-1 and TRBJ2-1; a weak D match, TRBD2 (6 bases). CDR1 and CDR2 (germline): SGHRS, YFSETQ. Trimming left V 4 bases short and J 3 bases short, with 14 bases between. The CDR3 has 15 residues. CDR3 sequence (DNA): TGCGCCAGCAGCCCCCTCTCGGGAGACTACAATGAGCAGTTCTTC. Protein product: CASSPLSGDYNEQFF.

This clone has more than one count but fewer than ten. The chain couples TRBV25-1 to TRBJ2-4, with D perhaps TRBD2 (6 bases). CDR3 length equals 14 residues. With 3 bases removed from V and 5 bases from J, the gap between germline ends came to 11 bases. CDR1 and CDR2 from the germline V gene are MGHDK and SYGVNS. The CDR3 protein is CASSDRLAENIQYF. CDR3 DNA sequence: TGTGCCAGCAGTGACCGGTTAGCGGAAAACATTCAGTACTTC.

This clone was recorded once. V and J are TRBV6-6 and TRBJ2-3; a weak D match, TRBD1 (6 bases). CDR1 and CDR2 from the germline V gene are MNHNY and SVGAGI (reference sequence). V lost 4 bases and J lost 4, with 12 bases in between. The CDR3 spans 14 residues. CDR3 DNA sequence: TGTGCCAGCAGTTCGCAGACAGGACCAGATACGCAGTATTTT. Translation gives CASSSQTGPDTQYF.

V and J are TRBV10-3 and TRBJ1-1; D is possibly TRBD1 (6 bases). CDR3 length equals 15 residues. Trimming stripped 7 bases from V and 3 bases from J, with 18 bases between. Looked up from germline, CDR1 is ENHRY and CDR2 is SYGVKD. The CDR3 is CAIKGTRGFYTEAFF. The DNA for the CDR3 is TGTGCCATCAAGGGGACAAGGGGCTTTTACACTGAAGCTTTCTTT.

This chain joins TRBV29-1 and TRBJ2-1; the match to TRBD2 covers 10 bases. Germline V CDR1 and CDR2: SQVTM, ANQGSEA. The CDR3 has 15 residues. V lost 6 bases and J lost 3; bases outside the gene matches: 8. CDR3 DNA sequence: TGCAGCGTCGATGAACTAGCGGGATTCTACAATGAGCAGTTCTTC. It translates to CSVDELAGFYNEQFF.

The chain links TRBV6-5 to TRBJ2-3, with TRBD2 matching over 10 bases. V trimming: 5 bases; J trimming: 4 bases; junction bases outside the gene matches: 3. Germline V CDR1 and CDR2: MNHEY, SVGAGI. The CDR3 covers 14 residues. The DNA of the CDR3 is TGTGCCAGCAGTCTAGCGGGAGCCCCAGATACGCAGTATTTT. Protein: CASSLAGAPDTQYF.

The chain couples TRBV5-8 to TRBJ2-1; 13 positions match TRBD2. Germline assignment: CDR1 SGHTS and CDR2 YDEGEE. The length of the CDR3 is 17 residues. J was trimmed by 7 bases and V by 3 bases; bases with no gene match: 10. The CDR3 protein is CASSSWRTSGSHNEQFF. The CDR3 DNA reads TGTGCCAGCAGCTCCTGGAGGACTAGCGGGAGTCATAATGAGCAGTTCTTC.

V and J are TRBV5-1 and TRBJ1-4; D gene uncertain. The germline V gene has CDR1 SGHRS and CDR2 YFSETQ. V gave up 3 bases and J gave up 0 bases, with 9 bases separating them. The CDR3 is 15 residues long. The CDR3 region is CASSSGLSTNEKLFF. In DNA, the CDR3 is TGCGCCAGCAGCTCCGGACTATCAACTAATGAAAAACTGTTTTTT.

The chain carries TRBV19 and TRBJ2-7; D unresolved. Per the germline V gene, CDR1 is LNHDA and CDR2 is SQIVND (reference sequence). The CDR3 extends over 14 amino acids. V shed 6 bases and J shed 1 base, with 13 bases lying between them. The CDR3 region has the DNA TGTGCCAGTAGCGGGTGGAACTCGTCCTACGAGCAGTACTTC. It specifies CASSGWNSSYEQYF. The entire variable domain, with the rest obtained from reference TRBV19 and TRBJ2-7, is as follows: DGGITQSPKYLFRKEGQNVTLSCEQNLNHDAMYWYRQDPGQGLRLIYYSQIVNDFQKGDIAEGYSVSREKKESFPLTVTSAQKNPTAFYLCASSGWNSSYEQYFGPGTRLTVT.

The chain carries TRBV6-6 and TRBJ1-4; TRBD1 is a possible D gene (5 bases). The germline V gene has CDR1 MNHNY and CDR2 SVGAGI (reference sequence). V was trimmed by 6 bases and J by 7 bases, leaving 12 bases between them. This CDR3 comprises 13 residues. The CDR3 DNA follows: TGTGCCAGCAGGGGGCCGGAGGGTGAAAAACTGTTTTTT. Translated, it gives CASRGPEGEKLFF.

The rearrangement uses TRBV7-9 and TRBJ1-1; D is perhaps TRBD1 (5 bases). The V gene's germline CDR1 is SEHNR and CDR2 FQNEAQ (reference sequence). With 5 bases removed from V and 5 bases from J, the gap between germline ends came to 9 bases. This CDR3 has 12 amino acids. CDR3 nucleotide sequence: TGTGCCAGCAGCCAGGGATGGACTGAAGCTTTCTTT. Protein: CASSQGWTEAFF.

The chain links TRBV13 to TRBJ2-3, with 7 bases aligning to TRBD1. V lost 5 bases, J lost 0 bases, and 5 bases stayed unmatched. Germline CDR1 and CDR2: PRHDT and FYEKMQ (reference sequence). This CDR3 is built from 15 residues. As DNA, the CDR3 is TGTGCCAGCAGCCGAACAGGGGTTAGCACAGATACGCAGTATTTT. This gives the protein CASSRTGVSTDTQYF. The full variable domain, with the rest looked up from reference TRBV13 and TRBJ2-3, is AAGVIQSPRHLIKEKRETATLKCYPIPRHDTVYWYQQGPGQDPQFLISFYEKMQSDKGSIPDRFSAQQFSDYHSELNMSSLELGDSALYFCASSRTGVSTDTQYFGPGTRLTVL.

The CDR3 region is CASSENRRQGKYGYTF. CDR3 in DNA: TGTGCCAGCAGTGAAAATAGGAGACAGGGGAAGTATGGCTACACCTTC. V gene TRBV2 combines with J gene TRBJ1-2; 8 nucleotides line up with TRBD1. Per germline, CDR1 SNHLY and CDR2 FYNNEI. The CDR3 sequence is 16 residues long. Germline trimming cut 2 bases from V and 5 bases from J; bases unmatched to any gene: 10.

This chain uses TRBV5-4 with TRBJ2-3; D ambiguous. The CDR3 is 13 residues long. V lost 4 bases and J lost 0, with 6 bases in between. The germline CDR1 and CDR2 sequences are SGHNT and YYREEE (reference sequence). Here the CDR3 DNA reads TGTGCCAGCAGCCCCAGTAGCACAGATACGCAGTATTTT. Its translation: CASSPSSTDTQYF.

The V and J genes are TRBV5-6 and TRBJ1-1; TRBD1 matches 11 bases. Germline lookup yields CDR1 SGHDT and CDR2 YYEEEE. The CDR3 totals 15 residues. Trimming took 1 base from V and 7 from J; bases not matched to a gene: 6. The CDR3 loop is CASSLMDRGHNEAFF. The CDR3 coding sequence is TGTGCCAGCAGCTTGATGGACAGGGGGCATAATGAAGCTTTCTTT.

The CDR3 nucleotides are TGTGCCAGTAGTATAGAGGCTAGCGGGTCCAATGAGCAGTTCTTC. Translated, it gives CASSIEASGSNEQFF. The chain employs TRBV19 and TRBJ2-1; 8 bases are shared with TRBD2. Per germline, CDR1 LNHDA and CDR2 SQIVND (reference sequence). The CDR3 is 15 amino acids. V lost 0 bases to trimming and J lost 6 bases; unmatched junction nucleotides: 4.

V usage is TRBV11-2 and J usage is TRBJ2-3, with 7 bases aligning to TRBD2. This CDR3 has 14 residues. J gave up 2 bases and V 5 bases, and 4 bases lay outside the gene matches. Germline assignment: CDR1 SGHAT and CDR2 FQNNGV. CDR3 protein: CASSPGTTTDTQYF. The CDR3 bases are TGTGCCAGCAGCCCCGGGACTACCACAGATACGCAGTATTTT.

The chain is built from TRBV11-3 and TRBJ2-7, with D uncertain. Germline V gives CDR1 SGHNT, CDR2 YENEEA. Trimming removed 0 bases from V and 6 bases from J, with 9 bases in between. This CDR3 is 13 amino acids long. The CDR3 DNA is TGTGCCAGCAGCTTAGATCCAGGCCGCGAGCAGTACTTC. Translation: CASSLDPGREQYF.

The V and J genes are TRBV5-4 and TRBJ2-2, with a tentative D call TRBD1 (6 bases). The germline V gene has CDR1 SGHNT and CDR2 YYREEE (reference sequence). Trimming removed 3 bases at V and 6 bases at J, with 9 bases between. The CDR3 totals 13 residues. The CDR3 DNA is TGTGCCAGCAGCTCGACAGGAGCCGGGGAGCTGTTTTTT. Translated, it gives CASSSTGAGELFF.

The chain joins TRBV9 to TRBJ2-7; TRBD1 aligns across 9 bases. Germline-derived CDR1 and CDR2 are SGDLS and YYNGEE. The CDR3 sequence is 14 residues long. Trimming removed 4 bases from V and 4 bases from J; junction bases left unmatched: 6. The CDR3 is CASSTSGQGYEQYF. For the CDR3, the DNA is TGTGCCAGCAGCACCTCGGGACAGGGATACGAGCAGTACTTC.

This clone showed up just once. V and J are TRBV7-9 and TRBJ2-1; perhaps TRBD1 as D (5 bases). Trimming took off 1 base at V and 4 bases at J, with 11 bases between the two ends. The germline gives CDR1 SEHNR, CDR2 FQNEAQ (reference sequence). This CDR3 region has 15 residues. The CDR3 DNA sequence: TGTGCCAGCAGCTTAGATCAGGGCGGATACAATGAGCAGTTCTTC. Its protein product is CASSLDQGGYNEQFF.

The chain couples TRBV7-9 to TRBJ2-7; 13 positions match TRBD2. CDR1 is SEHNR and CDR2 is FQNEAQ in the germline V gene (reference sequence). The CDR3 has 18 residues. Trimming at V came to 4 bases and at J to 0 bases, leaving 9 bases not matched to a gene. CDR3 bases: TGTGCCAGCAGCTCGACCGGACTAGCGGGAGCCTTCTCCTACGAGCAGTACTTC. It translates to CASSSTGLAGAFSYEQYF.

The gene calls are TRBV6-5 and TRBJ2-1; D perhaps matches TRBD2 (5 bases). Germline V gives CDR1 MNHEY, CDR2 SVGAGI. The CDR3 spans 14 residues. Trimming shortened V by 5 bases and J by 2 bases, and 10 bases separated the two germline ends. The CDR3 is CASSPEEAYNEQFF. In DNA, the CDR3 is TGTGCCAGCAGTCCCGAGGAGGCCTACAATGAGCAGTTCTTC.